Below, 27 T cell receptor beta chains from the same sample are listed, as sequenced in a study of neoadjuvant nivolumab and ipilimumab in lung cancer. Assay: immunoSEQ multiplex PCR; the TCRdb copy retains only in-frame clones and omits some. Here the sample spans tens of thousands of clones, 80% to 90% being singletons. The sample was peripheral blood, taken before neoadjuvant nivolumab, alone or with ipilimumab. These receptor sequences come from an adult with non-small cell lung cancer.

This chain joins TRBV5-6 and TRBJ2-7; weak D call: TRBD2 (6 bases). V was cut by 4 bases and J by 3 bases, with 20 bases left in between. Per the germline V gene, CDR1 is SGHDT and CDR2 is YYEEEE. The CDR3 loop spans 16 amino acids. The CDR3 bases are TGTGCCAGCAGCCTTGGAGTAGGGACGGGGGTCTACGAGCAGTACTTC. Its translation is CASSLGVGTGVYEQYF.

The chain is built from TRBV29-1 and TRBJ2-1; no firm D call. With 8 bases removed from V and 6 bases from J, the gap between germline ends came to 11 bases. Germline V gene sequence: CDR1 SQVTM, CDR2 ANQGSEA. This CDR3 is built from 11 residues. The CDR3 DNA follows: TGCAGCAAGACTTGGGTCAATGAGCAGTTCTTC. This codes for CSKTWVNEQFF.

CDR3 sequence (DNA): TGTGCCAGCAGTGAACCCAGGGGGCTTGACAAAAACATTCAGTACTTC. This translates into CASSEPRGLDKNIQYF. This sequence joins TRBV2 and TRBJ2-4; 8 nucleotides match TRBD1. V was pared by 2 bases and J by 3 bases, with 6 bases of the junction left unmatched. The CDR3 is 16 residues long. CDR1 SNHLY and CDR2 FYNNEI come from the germline V gene.

V is TRBV6-6 and J is TRBJ2-3; unclear D gene. V was trimmed by 5 bases and J by 6 bases, leaving 9 bases between them. In germline, CDR1 is MNHNY, CDR2 SVGAGI (reference sequence). CDR3 size: 12 residues. Written as DNA, the CDR3 is TGTGCCAGCAGTGGCGGTTCCGATACGCAGTATTTT. The encoded protein is CASSGGSDTQYF.

V and J are TRBV11-1 and TRBJ2-3, with 11 bases matching TRBD2. The germline V gene has CDR1 SGHAT and CDR2 FQDESV (reference sequence). The V and J ends lost 2 bases and 4 bases, in that order; junction bases with no gene match: 11. The CDR3 sequence is 18 residues long. Here the CDR3 reads CASSLRPLAGGNADTQYF. Written as DNA, the CDR3 is TGTGCCAGCAGCTTACGTCCCCTAGCGGGAGGAAACGCAGATACGCAGTATTTT.

This clone was counted a few times. The chain joins TRBV7-9 to TRBJ2-3; D call uncertain. V was clipped by 2 bases and J by 14 bases, with 11 bases between them. CDR3 length: 11 amino acids. Germline V lookup: CDR1 SEHNR, CDR2 FQNEAQ (reference sequence). The DNA of the CDR3 is TGTGCCAGCAGCTTAAGTGGTTCCGGGTATTTT. Translating it yields CASSLSGSGYF.

The genes are TRBV7-9 and TRBJ2-7; 9 nucleotides agree with TRBD1. CDR3 length equals 14 residues. Trimming removed 0 bases from V and 7 bases from J; junction bases left unmatched: 4. Germline loops: CDR1 SEHNR, CDR2 FQNEAQ (reference sequence). In DNA, the CDR3 is TGTGCCAGCAGCTTAGCGGGACAGGGAGGAGAGCAGTACTTC. This gives the protein CASSLAGQGGEQYF.

The gene calls are TRBV5-1 and TRBJ1-2, with 7 nucleotides matching TRBD1. The CDR3 length is 12 residues. Germline values: CDR1 SGHRS, CDR2 YFSETQ. V shed 4 bases, J shed 7 bases, and the junction held 4 bases outside the gene matches. CDR3 residues: CASSGTVGGYTF. In DNA form, the CDR3 reads TGCGCCAGCAGCGGGACAGTGGGTGGCTACACCTTC.

The chain joins TRBV29-1 to TRBJ2-4; D may be TRBD1 (5 bases). Trimming took 6 bases from V and 6 from J, leaving 18 bases between them. This CDR3 is built from 14 residues. Germline-derived CDR1 and CDR2 are SQVTM and ANQGSEA. For the CDR3, the DNA is TGCAGCGTGTCAGGGTGGCCAGCTGTAAACATTCAGTACTTC. It is translated as CSVSGWPAVNIQYF.

The rearrangement uses TRBV5-1 and TRBJ1-4; the D is unclear. This CDR3 has 16 amino acids. Germline lookup yields CDR1 SGHRS and CDR2 YFSETQ. Trimming cost V 0 bases and J 0 bases, with 9 bases left between them. Here the CDR3 DNA reads TGCGCCAGCAGCTTGGGCCAGACGCCAACTAATGAAAAACTGTTTTTT. This codes for CASSLGQTPTNEKLFF.

This clone came up a few times. V is TRBV19 and J is TRBJ2-1; D is undetermined. From germline, CDR1 is LNHDA and CDR2 SQIVND (reference sequence). This CDR3 spans 14 amino acids. The V end lost 1 base, the J end lost 12 bases, and 16 bases lay between the germline ends. CDR3: CASSIAKGVTGQFF. The CDR3 DNA sequence: TGTGCCAGTAGTATAGCCAAGGGTGTGACGGGGCAGTTCTTC.

CDR3 sequence (DNA): TGTGCCAGCAGCACCCCACTAGCGGGAGGGCCAGTTTATGAGCAGTTCTTC. It specifies CASSTPLAGGPVYEQFF. V is TRBV11-2 and J is TRBJ2-1; TRBD2 aligns across 13 bases. This CDR3 is built from 17 residues. The V segment lost 5 bases and the J segment 8 bases; nucleotides outside the gene matches: 12. CDR1 is SGHAT, CDR2 FQNNGV, per germline.

This clone was detected only a few times. V is TRBV19 and J is TRBJ1-1; D gene uncertain. V was trimmed by 4 bases and J by 0 bases, leaving 9 bases between them. This CDR3 spans 14 amino acids. The germline CDR1 and CDR2 sequences are LNHDA and SQIVND (reference sequence). The CDR3 here is CASSRVDLNTEAFF. The DNA of the CDR3 is TGTGCCAGTAGTAGGGTGGACCTGAACACTGAAGCTTTCTTT.

The V and J genes are TRBV7-9 and TRBJ2-7, with TRBD2 matching 7 bases. Germline V CDR1 and CDR2: SEHNR, FQNEAQ (reference sequence). CDR3 size: 16 residues. V was pared by 1 base and J by 3 bases, with 9 bases of the junction left unmatched. The CDR3 here is CASSLGEGLLNYEQYF. In DNA form, the CDR3 reads TGTGCCAGCAGCTTAGGGGAGGGCCTCCTTAACTACGAGCAGTACTTC.

The chain recombines TRBV11-2 with TRBJ2-7; D unresolved. CDR1 and CDR2 from the germline V gene are SGHAT and FQNNGV. The CDR3 is made up of 13 amino acids. The V gene lost 1 base and the J gene lost 7 bases, with 11 bases spanning the gap. The chain's CDR3 is CASSLGQSREQYF. CDR3 bases: TGTGCCAGCAGCTTAGGTCAGTCTCGGGAGCAGTACTTC.

The chain recombines TRBV30 with TRBJ2-1; no firm D call. The V and J ends lost 5 bases and 5 bases respectively, with 10 bases between them. This CDR3 region has 12 residues. Germline CDR1 GTSNPN, CDR2 SVGIG (reference sequence). The CDR3 DNA sequence: TGTGCCTGGGCCATTCTAAACAATGAGCAGTTCTTC. Protein: CAWAILNNEQFF.

The chain has TRBV11-2 and TRBJ2-5; 10 bases agree with TRBD2. This CDR3 has 15 residues. The J segment lost 4 bases and the V segment lost 5 bases, leaving 7 bases of the junction unmatched. The germline V gene encodes CDR1 SGHAT and CDR2 FQNNGV. CDR3: CASSPLSGRGETQYF. The CDR3 DNA is TGTGCCAGCAGCCCCCTAAGCGGGAGGGGAGAGACCCAGTACTTC.

This rearrangement joins TRBV7-9 to TRBJ2-7; 10 bases agree with TRBD1. Looked up from germline, CDR1 is SEHNR and CDR2 is FQNEAQ (reference sequence). Trimming took 8 bases from V and 4 from J; bases not matched to a gene: 5. The CDR3 has 13 amino acids. The CDR3 loop reads CASCRTGGYEQYF. The CDR3 DNA reads as TGTGCCAGCTGCCGGACAGGGGGGTACGAGCAGTACTTC.

V usage is TRBV4-1 and J usage is TRBJ1-3, with D unclear. In germline, CDR1 is MGHRA, CDR2 YSYEKL. The germline V and J ends were trimmed by 1 base and 4 bases, with 5 bases remaining between them. The CDR3 contains 13 residues. The CDR3 sequence is CASSQGSGNTIYF. Here the CDR3 DNA reads TGCGCCAGCAGCCAAGGTTCGGGAAACACCATATATTTT.

This chain connects TRBV6-5 to TRBJ2-7; 7 nucleotides match TRBD1. From germline, CDR1 is MNHEY and CDR2 SVGAGI. V dropped 5 bases and J dropped 3; count of bases not matched to a gene: 4. The CDR3 consists of 13 residues. The CDR3 DNA sequence: TGTGCCAGCAGTCGACAGGGTGTCTACGAGCAGTACTTC. It is translated as CASSRQGVYEQYF.

J is TRBJ2-6 and V is TRBV18; 11 nucleotides line up with TRBD1. Germline-derived CDR1 and CDR2 are KGHSH and LQKENI. The V and J ends lost 3 bases and 0 bases, in that order; junction bases with no gene match: 4. The CDR3 runs to 18 residues. The CDR3 sequence: CASSPRTGGGSGANVLTF. Here the CDR3 DNA reads TGTGCCAGCTCACCCAGGACAGGGGGCGGCTCTGGGGCCAACGTCCTGACTTTC.

V gene TRBV7-9 combines with J gene TRBJ2-3; TRBD2 aligns across 10 bases. Germline CDR1 reads SEHNR; CDR2 reads FQNEAQ (reference sequence). V shed 5 bases and J 2 bases; nucleotides not matched to a gene: 7. CDR3 size: 16 residues. CDR3 sequence: CASSPRLAGHTDTQYF. The CDR3 DNA follows: TGTGCCAGCAGCCCCAGACTAGCGGGTCACACAGATACGCAGTATTTT. Looking up the rest from reference TRBV7-9 and TRBJ2-3 gives the full variable domain: DTGVSQNPRHKITKRGQNVTFRCDPISEHNRLYWYRQTLGQGPEFLTYFQNEAQLEKSRLLSDRFSAERPKGSFSTLEIQRTEQGDSAMYLCASSPRLAGHTDTQYFGPGTRLTVL.

This sequence joins TRBV6-5 and TRBJ2-7; 7 nucleotides agree with TRBD1. Germline trimming cut 7 bases from V and 1 base from J; bases unmatched to any gene: 4. The CDR3 is 13 residues long. Germline V gives CDR1 MNHEY, CDR2 SVGAGI. The CDR3 region has the DNA TGTGCCAGCAACCCGACAGGGTCCTACGAGCAGTACTTC. Its translation: CASNPTGSYEQYF.

The rearrangement links TRBV29-1 to TRBJ2-3; weak D call: TRBD2 (6 bases). Germline V CDR1 and CDR2: SQVTM, ANQGSEA. The V gene lost 8 bases and the J gene lost 0 bases, with 12 bases spanning the gap. The CDR3 has 13 residues. For the CDR3, the DNA is TGCAGCCTCAGCGGGCCTAGCACAGATACGCAGTATTTT. Protein sequence: CSLSGPSTDTQYF.

The chain has TRBV20-1 and TRBJ2-7; D not resolved. Germline V gives CDR1 DFQATT, CDR2 SNEGSKA (reference sequence). The CDR3 sequence is 11 residues long. The V end lost 4 bases, the J end lost 2 bases, and 6 bases lay between the germline ends. The CDR3 DNA follows: TGCAGTGCTATACTACCCTACGAGCAGTACTTC. Its translation is CSAILPYEQYF.

The V and J genes are TRBV6-6 and TRBJ2-2, with D perhaps matching TRBD2 (6 bases). Germline CDR1 reads MNHNY; CDR2 reads SVGAGI (reference sequence). The CDR3 totals 16 residues. The V end was cut by 7 bases, the J end by 4 bases, with 19 bases between. The CDR3 nucleotides are TGTGCCAGCAAGTCGTCCGAGACTAGTGTCACCGGGGAGCTGTTTTTT. Translated: CASKSSETSVTGELFF.

V and J are TRBV7-3 and TRBJ2-3; 8 nucleotides align to TRBD2. The CDR3 contains 15 residues. Germline trimming cut 5 bases from V and 2 bases from J; bases unmatched to any gene: 6. From germline, CDR1 is SGHTA and CDR2 FQGTGA. The CDR3 is CASSPILAATDTQYF. The CDR3 bases are TGTGCCAGCAGCCCAATACTAGCGGCCACAGATACGCAGTATTTT.